Each of the 7 T cell receptor beta chains below was sequenced from the same sample in a study of blood T cell repertoires in COVID-19. TCRdb keeps only in-frame clones here, not all; method: immunoSEQ multiplex PCR. The sample gives roughly 200,000 clones, 80% to 90% of which show up once; around 9.9% is in the top ten. Sequencing was carried out using peripheral blood. The receptors derive from a human donor with active or convalescent COVID-19. The donor label of this sample is uncertain.

The rearrangement joins TRBV9 to TRBJ1-1, with D hard to call. CDR1 is SGDLS and CDR2 is YYNGEE in the germline V gene. Trimming left V 4 bases short and J 3 bases short, with 10 bases between. This CDR3 is 13 amino acids long. This CDR3 reads CASSLRVDTEAFF. In DNA, the CDR3 is TGTGCCAGCAGCCTCCGGGTGGACACTGAAGCTTTCTTT.

This clone has a handful of counts. The chain couples TRBV6-6 to TRBJ1-1, with 10 bases matching TRBD1. Unmatched junction bases numbered 5, after V lost 6 bases and J lost 7 bases. Per the germline V gene, CDR1 is MNHNY and CDR2 is SVGAGI (reference sequence). This CDR3 contains 13 residues. DNA for the CDR3: TGTGCCAGCAGCACGGACAGGGGGAGTGAAGCTTTCTTT. It is translated as CASSTDRGSEAFF.

The V gene is TRBV19, the J gene TRBJ2-1, with TRBD1 matching over 8 bases. Trimming at V came to 3 bases and at J to 6 bases, leaving 4 bases not matched to a gene. Germline lookup yields CDR1 LNHDA and CDR2 SQIVND (reference sequence). The length of the CDR3 is 14 residues. The CDR3 loop is CASSIQQGGNEQFF. The CDR3 DNA is TGTGCCAGTAGTATCCAACAGGGGGGCAATGAGCAGTTCTTC.

The rearrangement links TRBV19 to TRBJ1-2; D might be TRBD1 (5 bases). V dropped 1 base and J dropped 4 bases, with 13 bases sitting between them. Per germline, CDR1 LNHDA and CDR2 SQIVND (reference sequence). The CDR3 covers 15 residues. In DNA form, the CDR3 reads TGTGCCAGTAGTATAGTGGAGGGGAGAACCTATGGCTACACCTTC. Amino acid sequence: CASSIVEGRTYGYTF.

The genes are TRBV20-1 and TRBJ2-7; D not certain. CDR3 length equals 10 residues. Trimming took 6 bases from V and 7 from J, leaving 10 bases between them. Germline loops: CDR1 DFQATT, CDR2 SNEGSKA (reference sequence). The CDR3 DNA sequence: TGCAGTGCCCCCCTCGTGGAGCAGTACTTC. This encodes CSAPLVEQYF.

This clone showed up just once. The chain recombines TRBV24-1 with TRBJ1-2; D remains unclear. Germline-derived CDR1 and CDR2 are KGHDR and SFDVKD. The CDR3 extends over 12 amino acids. The V end lost 3 bases, the J end lost 8 bases, and 9 bases lay between the germline ends. CDR3 in amino acids: CATSDRVHGYTF. The CDR3 DNA sequence: TGTGCCACCAGTGATCGCGTCCACGGCTACACCTTC.

This chain uses TRBV2 with TRBJ2-7; D is possibly TRBD2 (7 bases). The CDR3 runs to 13 residues. Trimming shortened V by 5 bases and J by 4 bases, and 12 bases separated the two germline ends. Germline V gives CDR1 SNHLY, CDR2 FYNNEI. The CDR3 nucleotides read TGTGCCAGCAGTCTACAGGGAGGGTACGAGCAGTACTTC. Translation: CASSLQGGYEQYF.